This T cell receptor beta chain was recovered during a study of T cell changes during pregnancy in multiple sclerosis. This table comes from immunoSEQ multiplex PCR, and its TCRdb copy is limited to in-frame clones, with some not included. The data hold some 27,000 clones, with roughly nine tenths observed a single time. V lost 2 bases to trimming and J lost 6 bases, with 16 bases between them. The germline V gene has CDR1 GTSNPN and CDR2 SVGIG (reference sequence). This CDR3 is built from 14 residues. The sequence came from a female donor with multiple sclerosis, enrolled in a pregnancy study. Sequencing was performed on CD8+ T cells from peripheral blood mononuclear cells, taken before pregnancy. This chain joins TRBV30 and TRBJ1-2; a possible D gene is TRBD1 (5 bases). The CDR3 protein is CAWSWSGPSDGYTF. The DNA of the CDR3 is TGTGCCTGGAGTTGGTCAGGGCCGTCCGATGGCTACACCTTC.